Following are 30 T cell receptor beta chains from one sample sequenced in a study of OX40 agonist ivuxolimab in advanced cancers. Here immunoSEQ multiplex PCR was the method, and the copy in TCRdb shows in-frame clones only, minus some. Among 65,000 to 70,000 clones, over 60% were seen once, and the ten largest hold approximately 2.5%. The specimen comprised CD4+ or CD8+ T cells sorted from blood, sampled in a trial of the OX40 agonist ivuxolimab. The receptors were sampled from an adult with an advanced solid tumor such as melanoma, head and neck, liver or kidney cancer.

The chain couples TRBV19 to TRBJ1-5; D unclear. V was cut by 3 bases and J by 7 bases, with 13 bases left in between. The CDR3 has 14 amino acids. Germline V lookup: CDR1 LNHDA, CDR2 SQIVND (reference sequence). As DNA, the CDR3 is TGTGCCAGTAGTATTCCCCCCGTCGAACAGCCCCAGCATTTT. Translated: CASSIPPVEQPQHF.

The V gene is TRBV14, the J gene TRBJ2-6; D possibly uses TRBD1 or TRBD2 (5 bases each). Trimming removed 1 base at V and 4 bases at J, with 17 bases between. The CDR3 contains 18 residues. Germline assignment: CDR1 SGHDN and CDR2 FVKESK. The CDR3 DNA reads TGTGCCAGCAGCCAAGCCCCGGGGCAGCTGCACGGGGCCAACGTCCTGACTTTC. This codes for CASSQAPGQLHGANVLTF.

This chain uses TRBV2 with TRBJ2-1; 10 bases are shared with TRBD2. Trimming cost V 10 bases and J 6 bases; bases outside gene matches: 15. This CDR3 spans 16 amino acids. In germline, CDR1 is SNHLY, CDR2 FYNNEI. CDR3 sequence (DNA): TGTGCCATACCGGCTAGCGGGAGCTCCGTTGGCAATGAGCAGTTCTTC. Protein product: CAIPASGSSVGNEQFF.

The gene calls are TRBV28 and TRBJ1-1, with D possibly matching TRBD1 (6 bases). Germline lookup yields CDR1 MDHEN and CDR2 SYDVKM. V lost 2 bases and J lost 5, with 15 bases in between. This CDR3 is built from 15 residues. CDR3 sequence: CASSLIPGAGTEAFF. CDR3 DNA sequence: TGTGCCAGCAGTTTAATCCCAGGGGCGGGGACTGAAGCTTTCTTT.

Only one count was recorded for this clone. This chain joins TRBV30 and TRBJ1-5; D may be TRBD1 (6 bases). The CDR3 is made up of 17 amino acids. V was clipped by 2 bases and J by 2 bases, with 19 bases between them. Germline loops: CDR1 GTSNPN, CDR2 SVGIG (reference sequence). Here the CDR3 reads CAWSPSRGMAGNQPQHF. CDR3 DNA: TGTGCCTGGAGTCCCTCGAGGGGGATGGCTGGCAATCAGCCCCAGCATTTT.

This sequence joins TRBV5-5 and TRBJ2-2, with 9 bases that match TRBD1. Germline V gene data show CDR1 as SGHKS and CDR2 as YYEKEE (reference sequence). The CDR3 consists of 15 residues. V trimming: 1 base; J trimming: 3 bases; junction bases outside the gene matches: 1. In nucleotides, the CDR3 is TGTGCCAGCAGCTTGTACAGGGGGCACACCGGGGAGCTGTTTTTT. Translated: CASSLYRGHTGELFF. The full variable domain, rest sourced from reference TRBV5-5 and TRBJ2-2, is DAGVTQSPTHLIKTRGQQVTLRCSPISGHKSVSWYQQVLGQGPQFIFQYYEKEERGRGNFPDRFSARQFPNYSSELNVNALLLGDSALYLCASSLYRGHTGELFFGEGSRLTVL.

The chain has TRBV18 and TRBJ2-2, with a weak D call TRBD2 (7 bases). Germline CDR1 and CDR2: KGHSH and LQKENI. V was shortened by 3 bases and J by 1 base, with 12 bases between the two germline ends. The CDR3 runs to 16 residues. The CDR3 reads CASSPNGGQNTGELFF. In DNA form, the CDR3 reads TGTGCCAGCTCACCTAACGGGGGGCAGAACACCGGGGAGCTGTTTTTT.

The chain employs TRBV2 and TRBJ2-2; no clear D. CDR3 size: 11 residues. Trimming shortened V by 2 bases and J by 10 bases, and 5 bases separated the two germline ends. The germline V gene encodes CDR1 SNHLY and CDR2 FYNNEI. The CDR3 is CASSERVELFF. The CDR3 region has the DNA TGTGCCAGCAGTGAAAGGGTGGAGCTGTTTTTT.

The chain carries TRBV19 and TRBJ1-2; tentative D call: TRBD1 (5 bases). Per germline, CDR1 LNHDA and CDR2 SQIVND (reference sequence). There are 15 residues in the CDR3. V dropped 3 bases and J dropped 7 bases, with 18 bases sitting between them. CDR3 bases: TGTGCCAGTAGTATCTCGTCAGGGTCTAAGGGTGGCTACACCTTC. It codes for CASSISSGSKGGYTF.

This chain uses TRBV6-5 with TRBJ2-7; D gene ambiguous. The ends were cut back, 3 bases at V and 0 bases at J, with 9 bases in the middle. The CDR3 totals 14 residues. The germline CDR1 and CDR2 sequences are MNHEY and SVGAGI. CDR3 loop: CASSYHGASYEQYF. The CDR3 DNA reads as TGTGCCAGCAGTTATCATGGCGCCTCCTACGAGCAGTACTTC.

The rearrangement uses TRBV21-1 and TRBJ2-6. TRBV21-1 is designated a pseudogene. The CDR3 sequence is 15 residues long. CDR3 sequence (DNA): TGTGCCAGCGGGGACGGGAACCCTGGGGCCAACGTCCTGACTTTC. Protein sequence: CASGDGNPGANVLTF.

The chain uses TRBV14 and TRBJ2-3; D not certain. Germline CDR1 SGHDN, CDR2 FVKESK. Trimming pared 3 bases from V and 2 bases from J, leaving 0 bases between. The CDR3 totals 11 residues. The CDR3 loop reads CASSHTDTQYF. The CDR3, as DNA: TGTGCCAGCAGCCACACAGATACGCAGTATTTT.

This clone has only a few counts. The CDR3: CASSEHRVGETQYF. The CDR3 DNA follows: TGTGCCAGCAGTGAACACAGGGTAGGCGAGACCCAGTACTTC. The chain employs TRBV2 and TRBJ2-5; D perhaps matches TRBD1 (6 bases). Trimming removed 2 bases at V and 5 bases at J, with 12 bases between. Germline-derived CDR1 and CDR2 are SNHLY and FYNNEI. This CDR3 has 14 residues.

This chain links TRBV5-8 with TRBJ1-1; D might be TRBD1 (5 bases). The CDR3 is made up of 15 amino acids. Looked up from germline, CDR1 is SGHTS and CDR2 is YDEGEE. The ends were cut back, 2 bases at V and 2 bases at J, with 13 bases in the middle. In DNA form, the CDR3 reads TGTGCCAGCAGCTTCGGGGGAGGGACCAACACTGAAGCTTTCTTT. It translates to CASSFGGGTNTEAFF.

The chain couples TRBV5-4 to TRBJ2-6; D gene unclear. V lost 0 bases, J lost 1 base, and 8 bases lay in between. The CDR3 is 16 residues long. CDR1 is SGHNT and CDR2 is YYREEE in the germline V gene (reference sequence). CDR3 protein: CASSLGLLSGANVLTF. Here the CDR3 DNA reads TGTGCCAGCAGCTTGGGATTGCTTTCTGGGGCCAACGTCCTGACTTTC.

V gene TRBV18 combines with J gene TRBJ1-1; 9 bases fit TRBD1. The V gene end was trimmed by 3 bases and the J gene end by 3 bases; junction bases not matched to a gene: 8. The CDR3 consists of 16 residues. Germline values: CDR1 KGHSH, CDR2 LQKENI. The CDR3 DNA reads TGTGCCAGCTCACCGTCACAGGGGGCGCGGGACACTGAAGCTTTCTTT. As protein: CASSPSQGARDTEAFF.

The chain recombines TRBV4-1 with TRBJ2-6; D may be TRBD2 (6 bases). Germline V gene lookup returns CDR1 MGHRA and CDR2 YSYEKL. Trimming cost V 0 bases and J 0 bases, with 12 bases left between them. The CDR3 spans 18 residues. The DNA for the CDR3 is TGCGCCAGCAGCCAAGATCGGGGGATGAGCTCTGGGGCCAACGTCCTGACTTTC. It specifies CASSQDRGMSSGANVLTF.

The chain uses TRBV5-5 and TRBJ1-6; TRBD1 aligns across 7 bases. The ends lost 4 bases at V and 7 bases at J; junction bases unmatched: 11. Looked up from germline, CDR1 is SGHKS and CDR2 is YYEKEE (reference sequence). This CDR3 is 16 amino acids long. The CDR3 is CASSQGTADGNSPLHF. The CDR3 DNA sequence: TGTGCCAGCAGCCAAGGGACAGCCGACGGGAATTCACCCCTCCACTTT.

The chain has TRBV27 and TRBJ2-7; the match to TRBD1 covers 7 bases. The CDR3 totals 15 residues. CDR1 and CDR2 from the germline V gene are MNHEY and SMNVEV (reference sequence). After removal of 3 bases from V and 0 bases from J, the junction contained 5 bases not matched to a gene. The CDR3: CASSFWDRSSYEQYF. The CDR3 nucleotides are TGTGCCAGCAGTTTCTGGGACAGAAGCTCCTACGAGCAGTACTTC.

This clone was seen only once. The V gene is TRBV30, the J gene TRBJ1-3; TRBD1 agrees at 7 bases. From germline, CDR1 is GTSNPN and CDR2 SVGIG (reference sequence). Trimming at V came to 7 bases and at J to 0 bases, leaving 6 bases not matched to a gene. The CDR3 length is 14 residues. CDR3: CAYSRGVSGNTIYF. In DNA form, the CDR3 reads TGTGCCTATTCCAGGGGGGTCTCTGGAAACACCATATATTTT.

The genes are TRBV6-1 and TRBJ2-6; 7 nucleotides agree with TRBD1. Germline loops: CDR1 MNHNS, CDR2 SASEGT. This CDR3 is 14 amino acids long. V lost 11 bases, J lost 2 bases, and 6 bases stayed unmatched. The CDR3 loop is CACLRGPGANVLTF. CDR3 DNA sequence: TGTGCCTGTTTAAGGGGGCCTGGGGCCAACGTCCTGACTTTC.

The V gene is TRBV18, the J gene TRBJ1-3; the D gene is possibly TRBD1 (5 bases). Germline V gene lookup returns CDR1 KGHSH and CDR2 LQKENI. Trimming removed 2 bases from V and 0 bases from J, with 8 bases in between. This CDR3 is 15 amino acids long. CDR3 amino acids: CASSPTGYSGNTIYF. CDR3 bases: TGTGCCAGCTCACCAACAGGCTACTCTGGAAACACCATATATTTT. Full variable domain (missing parts from reference TRBV18 and TRBJ1-3): NAGVMQNPRHLVRRRGQEARLRCSPMKGHSHVYWYRQLPEEGLKFMVYLQKENIIDESGMPKERFSAEFPKEGPSILRIQQVVRGDSAAYFCASSPTGYSGNTIYFGEGSWLTVV.

This clone was recorded a few times. The rearrangement joins TRBV11-3 to TRBJ2-2; TRBD1 is a possible D gene (6 bases). CDR3 length equals 14 residues. V lost 3 bases and J lost 5, with 10 bases in between. The germline V gene encodes CDR1 SGHNT and CDR2 YENEEA. The CDR3: CASSLTRGTGELFF. CDR3 nucleotides: TGTGCCAGCAGCTTGACGAGGGGGACCGGGGAGCTGTTTTTT.

The V call is TRBV6-5, the J call TRBJ1-2, with D maybe TRBD1 (5 bases). Germline V gene lookup returns CDR1 MNHEY and CDR2 SVGAGI. V was cut by 7 bases and J by 2 bases, with 17 bases left in between. The CDR3 is 15 residues long. The CDR3 nucleotides read TGTGCCAGCACCCCCTATGGGGGAGGGAACTATGGCTACACCTTC. This codes for CASTPYGGGNYGYTF.

There are many counts of this clone. V usage is TRBV10-1 and J usage is TRBJ1-1, with D hard to call. Germline V gene sequence: CDR1 WNHNN, CDR2 SYGVQD (reference sequence). The V end lost 3 bases, the J end lost 4 bases, and 9 bases lay between the germline ends. This CDR3 region has 13 residues. CDR3 loop: CASSEMGGTEAFF. The CDR3 region has the DNA TGCGCCAGCAGTGAAATGGGTGGCACTGAAGCTTTCTTT.

In its sample, this clone was seen once. This chain connects TRBV6-1 to TRBJ1-5; 9 bases line up with TRBD1. Looked up from germline, CDR1 is MNHNS and CDR2 is SASEGT. Germline trimming cut 4 bases from V and 4 bases from J; bases unmatched to any gene: 8. The CDR3 is made up of 16 amino acids. The CDR3 region is CASSVPDRGWNQPQHF. In DNA, the CDR3 is TGTGCCAGCAGTGTCCCGGACAGGGGCTGGAATCAGCCCCAGCATTTT.

The chain recombines TRBV5-4 with TRBJ2-3; D not certain. V was clipped by 0 bases and J by 10 bases, with 9 bases between them. From germline, CDR1 is SGHNT and CDR2 YYREEE (reference sequence). The CDR3 covers 12 residues. CDR3 protein: CASSLVGPPQYF. The CDR3 nucleotides are TGTGCCAGCAGCTTGGTTGGCCCCCCGCAGTATTTT.

The chain recombines TRBV13 with TRBJ2-5; TRBD2 aligns across 13 bases. The end of the DNA fits TRBJ2-7 better, so the J call may be wrong. This CDR3 is 17 amino acids long. Germline assignment: CDR1 PRHDT and CDR2 FYEKMQ (reference sequence). The DNA for the CDR3 is TGTGCCAGCAGCTTTAAGGCAACTAGCGGGAGGGCCTACGAGCAGTACTTC. Translated, it gives CASSFKATSGRAYEQYF.

This rearrangement joins TRBV18 to TRBJ2-5, with 11 bases lining up with TRBD2. In germline, CDR1 is KGHSH, CDR2 LQKENI. With 0 bases clipped from V and 2 bases from J, the junction kept 2 bases outside the gene matches. The CDR3 sequence is 16 residues long. The CDR3 spells CASSPPLAGGQETQYF. The CDR3 nucleotides are TGTGCCAGCTCACCACCGCTAGCGGGAGGACAAGAGACCCAGTACTTC.

V and J are TRBV10-3 and TRBJ1-3; TRBD1 might be the D (5 bases). V lost 4 bases to trimming and J lost 2 bases, with 12 bases between them. From germline, CDR1 is ENHRY and CDR2 SYGVKD. The CDR3 runs 15 residues. The CDR3 coding sequence is TGTGCCATCAGTGGTAGGCAGGGCCCTGGAAACACCATATATTTT. The encoded protein is CAISGRQGPGNTIYF.